Shown below are 5 T cell receptor beta chains from a single sample sequenced in a study of OX40 agonist ivuxolimab in advanced cancers. TCRdb's copy holds only in-frame clones and misses some; the assay was immunoSEQ multiplex PCR. The data hold tens of thousands of clones, with about 91% observed a single time. The sample was CD4+ or CD8+ T cells sorted from blood, taken in a trial of the OX40 agonist ivuxolimab. These receptors all come from an adult with an advanced solid tumor such as melanoma, head and neck, liver or kidney cancer.

The chain combines TRBV4-3 with TRBJ1-4; 9 nucleotides match TRBD1. V shed 4 bases and J 6 bases; nucleotides not matched to a gene: 3. Germline assignment: CDR1 LGHNA and CDR2 YSLEER. The CDR3 spans 14 residues. This CDR3 is CASSPDRGYEKLFF. For the CDR3, the DNA is TGCGCCAGCAGCCCGGACAGGGGTTATGAAAAACTGTTTTTT.

In its sample, this clone was seen a few times. This chain joins TRBV30 and TRBJ2-1; 10 bases fit TRBD2. Trimming removed 4 bases from V and 4 bases from J; junction bases left unmatched: 7. The CDR3 is 15 amino acids. The V gene's germline CDR1 is GTSNPN and CDR2 SVGIG (reference sequence). The CDR3 coding sequence is TGTGCCTGGACCTACCTAGCGGGAGAGTACAATGAGCAGTTCTTC. This encodes CAWTYLAGEYNEQFF.

V and J are TRBV5-1 and TRBJ2-5; no clear D. The CDR3 runs 11 residues. The V gene lost 2 bases and the J gene lost 5 bases, with 4 bases spanning the gap. Germline-derived CDR1 and CDR2 are SGHRS and YFSETQ. Written as DNA, the CDR3 is TGCGCCAGCAGCTTCGATGAGACCCAGTACTTC. It yields the protein CASSFDETQYF.

This clone turned up a few times. The rearrangement links TRBV6-1 to TRBJ2-7, with 11 bases aligning to TRBD2. CDR1 MNHNS and CDR2 SASEGT come from the germline V gene. The CDR3 is made up of 15 amino acids. V was pared by 3 bases and J by 4 bases, with 5 bases of the junction left unmatched. The CDR3 here is CASSEALAGVYEQYF. The CDR3 DNA sequence: TGTGCCAGCAGTGAGGCACTAGCGGGAGTATACGAGCAGTACTTC.

This chain uses TRBV10-3 with TRBJ2-1; 7 bases line up with TRBD1. This CDR3 region has 15 residues. Germline lookup yields CDR1 ENHRY and CDR2 SYGVKD. The V and J ends lost 4 bases and 7 bases, in that order; junction bases with no gene match: 10. The CDR3 protein is CAISAAGGVGNEQFF. In nucleotides, the CDR3 is TGTGCCATCAGTGCTGCAGGGGGAGTGGGGAATGAGCAGTTCTTC.